One and the same sample provided the 25 T cell receptor beta chains below, sequenced in a study of cytomegalovirus exposure and HLA in healthy donors. Profiled with immunoSEQ multiplex PCR; TCRdb holds only in-frame clones, not every one. The sample gives tens of thousands of clones, over 80% of which show up once; around 3% is in the top ten. Sequencing was carried out using PBMCs. The receptors shown here come from a man in his thirties or forties in good health and CMV-seronegative.

The V call is TRBV19, the J call TRBJ1-5, with D possibly being TRBD1 (6 bases). There are 13 residues in the CDR3. Germline CDR1 and CDR2: LNHDA and SQIVND (reference sequence). For the CDR3, the DNA is TGTGCGACAGGTCTCTATAGCAATCAGCCCCAGCATTTT. This translates into CATGLYSNQPQHF.

The chain employs TRBV30 and TRBJ2-1, with 12 bases lining up with TRBD2. Germline values: CDR1 GTSNPN, CDR2 SVGIG (reference sequence). J lost 14 bases, V lost 2 bases, and 13 bases had no gene match. The CDR3 totals 15 residues. The CDR3 loop reads CAWSRTSGIPQAEFF. The CDR3 DNA follows: TGTGCCTGGAGTCGGACTAGCGGGATACCCCAGGCGGAGTTCTTC.

J is TRBJ2-7 and V is TRBV5-6; weak D call: TRBD2 (5 bases). Germline CDR1 SGHDT, CDR2 YYEEEE. V was pared by 3 bases and J by 0 bases, with 7 bases between. This CDR3 has 13 residues. For the CDR3, the DNA is TGTGCCAGCAGCTCGGGGTACTCCTACGAGCAGTACGTC. It is translated as CASSSGYSYEQYV.

This clone was found once. The chain employs TRBV5-6 and TRBJ1-4, with 8 bases matching TRBD1. CDR3 size: 16 residues. V was pared by 2 bases and J by 4 bases, with 7 bases of the junction left unmatched. CDR1 and CDR2 (germline): SGHDT, YYEEEE. This CDR3 reads CASSFHRGAFNEKLFF. The CDR3 DNA sequence: TGTGCCAGCAGCTTCCACAGGGGGGCCTTTAATGAAAAACTGTTTTTT.

The V call is TRBV10-1, the J call TRBJ2-7; D gene uncertain. CDR3 length equals 13 residues. The V gene's germline CDR1 is WNHNN and CDR2 SYGVQD (reference sequence). Between the trimmed V and J ends, which lost 11 bases and 2 bases, there was a span of 16 bases. The chain's CDR3 is CAAQVCHPYEQYV. DNA of the CDR3: TGCGCCGCCCAGGTATGTCATCCCTACGAGCAGTACGTC.

This chain joins TRBV29-1 and TRBJ2-5, with D unclear. Deletions cut 4 bases from V and 4 bases from J, with 13 bases between. CDR1 and CDR2 from the germline V gene are SQVTM and ANQGSEA. The CDR3 is 13 amino acids. CDR3 loop: CSVGSSNRETQYF. In DNA form, the CDR3 reads TGCAGCGTTGGAAGTAGCAATCGAGAGACCCAGTACTTC.

V and J are TRBV29-1 and TRBJ1-5; 9 nucleotides line up with TRBD1. V was pared by 6 bases and J by 4 bases, with 4 bases of the junction left unmatched. CDR3 size: 13 residues. The germline CDR1 and CDR2 sequences are SQVTM and ANQGSEA. This CDR3 reads CSVGTGWNQPQHF. CDR3 nucleotide sequence: TGCAGCGTCGGGACAGGGTGGAATCAGCCCCAGCATTTT.

This clone was counted once. The chain is built from TRBV7-9 and TRBJ2-1; D remains ambiguous. The CDR3 length is 11 residues. Germline CDR1 and CDR2: SEHNR and FQNEAQ (reference sequence). The V and J ends lost 2 bases and 8 bases respectively, with 4 bases between them. The CDR3 spells CASSLHDEQFF. The CDR3 coding sequence is TGTGCCAGCAGCTTACATGATGAGCAGTTCTTC.

This clone has just one count. The chain recombines TRBV14 with TRBJ2-3; D remains ambiguous. Trimming stripped 4 bases from V and 1 base from J, with 15 bases between. The germline V gene has CDR1 SGHDN and CDR2 FVKESK. The CDR3 consists of 16 residues. CDR3 residues: CASSPFLATGTDTQYF. The CDR3 DNA sequence: TGTGCCAGCAGCCCCTTTTTAGCTACTGGCACAGATACGCAGTATTTT.

The CDR3 DNA follows: TGTGCCAGCAGCTCACCGACACAGGGGGCAAGGGAGCAGTACTTC. Its protein product is CASSSPTQGAREQYF. The V call is TRBV7-9, the J call TRBJ2-7, with 9 bases that match TRBD1. The trim removed 4 bases at V and 7 bases at J, leaving 11 bases unmatched. The CDR3 is made up of 15 amino acids. The germline V gene encodes CDR1 SEHNR and CDR2 FQNEAQ (reference sequence).

V and J are TRBV19 and TRBJ1-2; D unresolved. V was cut by 7 bases and J by 4 bases, with 16 bases left in between. CDR1 is LNHDA and CDR2 is SQIVND in the germline V gene (reference sequence). The CDR3 extends over 14 amino acids. CDR3 DNA: TGTGCCAGTACCCCCTTGGGCGAGTTCTATGGCTACACCTTC. Protein: CASTPLGEFYGYTF.

The chain has TRBV6-5 and TRBJ2-1; the match to TRBD2 covers 8 bases. The J segment lost 3 bases and the V segment lost 4 bases, leaving 8 bases of the junction unmatched. This CDR3 is 16 amino acids long. Germline V CDR1 and CDR2: MNHEY, SVGAGI. The CDR3 reads CASSSPLAEFYNEQFF. The DNA of the CDR3 is TGTGCCAGCAGTTCCCCACTAGCGGAGTTCTACAATGAGCAGTTCTTC.

This clone has just one count. This chain joins TRBV5-5 and TRBJ2-7, with D maybe TRBD2 (5 bases). Trimming cost V 4 bases and J 3 bases, with 11 bases left between them. The CDR3 is 13 residues long. The germline gives CDR1 SGHKS, CDR2 YYEKEE (reference sequence). Here the CDR3 reads CASSGSLLYEQYV. CDR3 DNA sequence: TGTGCCAGCAGCGGGAGTCTCCTCTACGAGCAGTACGTC.

The chain joins TRBV7-3 to TRBJ2-1; 9 bases line up with TRBD2. Germline CDR1 SGHTA, CDR2 FQGTGA. After removal of 5 bases from V and 10 bases from J, the junction contained 15 bases not matched to a gene. The CDR3 is 16 amino acids. CDR3 sequence reads: CASSLQGGRAPEEQFF. The CDR3 DNA sequence: TGTGCCAGCAGCCTTCAAGGCGGGAGGGCCCCCGAGGAGCAGTTCTTC.

The chain employs TRBV5-6 and TRBJ2-2, with 7 bases matching TRBD2. This CDR3 has 16 amino acids. V trimming: 4 bases; J trimming: 7 bases; junction bases outside the gene matches: 13. Germline assignment: CDR1 SGHDT and CDR2 YYEEEE. CDR3 in DNA: TGTGCCAGCAGCCTCGGGAGCGGGATTTATGGCGGGGAGCTGTTTTTT. This encodes CASSLGSGIYGGELFF.

The chain joins TRBV15 to TRBJ2-7; TRBD2 might be the D (6 bases). V dropped 4 bases and J dropped 3 bases, with 13 bases sitting between them. This CDR3 region has 14 residues. CDR1 is LNHNV, CDR2 YYDKDF, per germline (reference sequence). Here the CDR3 reads CATSKRLEGYEQYV. The DNA of the CDR3 is TGTGCCACCAGCAAACGACTAGAGGGCTACGAGCAGTACGTC.

V gene TRBV7-2 combines with J gene TRBJ2-3, with D tentatively TRBD1 (6 bases). Looked up from germline, CDR1 is SGHTA and CDR2 is FQGNSA. The CDR3 is 16 residues long. The V and J ends lost 6 bases and 4 bases respectively, with 20 bases between them. CDR3 residues: CASRTPGTQNPDTQYF. CDR3 nucleotides: TGTGCCAGCAGGACACCCGGGACACAAAATCCAGATACGCAGTATTTT.

The CDR3 sequence: CASSQDLAGSKEQFF. The CDR3 coding sequence is TGTGCCAGCAGCCAAGATCTAGCGGGGAGTAAAGAGCAGTTCTTC. This chain uses TRBV4-2 with TRBJ2-1; 9 bases map to TRBD2. Germline-derived CDR1 and CDR2 are LGHNA and YNFKEQ. V shed 0 bases and J 10 bases; nucleotides not matched to a gene: 7. This CDR3 has 15 amino acids.

The chain couples TRBV7-3 to TRBJ2-2; 12 bases fit TRBD2. The CDR3 is made up of 16 amino acids. Per germline, CDR1 SGHTA and CDR2 FQGTGA. The J segment lost 3 bases and the V segment lost 4 bases, leaving 3 bases of the junction unmatched. Here the CDR3 reads CASSSGLAGYTGELFF. CDR3 nucleotides: TGTGCCAGCAGCTCAGGACTAGCGGGGTACACCGGGGAGCTGTTTTTT. Based on the CDR3 plus reference TRBV7-3 and TRBJ2-2, the full variable domain is GAGVSQTPSNKVTEKGKYVELRCDPISGHTALYWYRQSLGQGPEFLIYFQGTGAADDSGLPNDRFFAVRPEGSVSTLKIQRTERGDSAVYLCASSSGLAGYTGELFFGEGSRLTVL.

V gene TRBV29-1 combines with J gene TRBJ1-1, with a tentative D call TRBD1 (5 bases). Germline V gene lookup returns CDR1 SQVTM and CDR2 ANQGSEA. V dropped 6 bases and J dropped 8 bases, with 16 bases sitting between them. CDR3 size: 12 residues. The CDR3 loop is CSVGTGTVEAFF. The CDR3 DNA sequence: TGCAGCGTCGGGACTGGGACCGTGGAAGCTTTCTTT.

In this sample, this clone turned up a few times. The gene calls are TRBV19 and TRBJ1-5; TRBD1 is a possible D gene (6 bases). V was cut by 6 bases and J by 2 bases, with 14 bases left in between. CDR3 length: 15 amino acids. The germline CDR1 and CDR2 sequences are LNHDA and SQIVND (reference sequence). The CDR3 DNA is TGTGCCAGTAGCCCGACAGGACGTGGCAATCAGCCCCAGCATTTT. This translates into CASSPTGRGNQPQHF.

The CDR3 region is CASSPGRETQYF. The CDR3 nucleotides read TGTGCCAGCAGTCCCGGTAGAGAGACCCAGTACTTC. This chain uses TRBV28 with TRBJ2-5; D uncertain. The CDR3 is 12 amino acids. The V end lost 5 bases, the J end lost 4 bases, and 8 bases lay between the germline ends. Germline V lookup: CDR1 MDHEN, CDR2 SYDVKM.

The chain has TRBV6-1 and TRBJ1-1, with D unclear. V was trimmed by 7 bases and J by 1 base, leaving 16 bases between them. There are 15 residues in the CDR3. CDR1 is MNHNS and CDR2 is SASEGT in the germline V gene. The CDR3 coding sequence is TGTGCCAGCACGAAACGGGGAGGAGAGAACACTGAAGCTTTCTTT. Protein sequence: CASTKRGGENTEAFF.

The CDR3 is CASSYSLAGGPGEQYV. The CDR3 DNA follows: TGTGCCAGCAGTTACTCCCTAGCGGGAGGGCCCGGCGAGCAGTACGTC. The chain has TRBV6-5 and TRBJ2-7; the match to TRBD2 covers 12 bases. Germline CDR1 is MNHEY and CDR2 is SVGAGI. The J segment lost 6 bases and the V segment lost 0 bases, leaving 6 bases of the junction unmatched. The CDR3 is 16 amino acids.

V gene TRBV29-1 combines with J gene TRBJ2-7; TRBD1 aligns across 12 bases. V trimming: 6 bases; J trimming: 7 bases; junction bases outside the gene matches: 7. The germline gives CDR1 SQVTM, CDR2 ANQGSEA. CDR3 length: 13 amino acids. The CDR3 is CSVGTGGAKEQYF. The CDR3 nucleotides are TGCAGCGTAGGGACAGGGGGCGCTAAAGAGCAGTACTTC.